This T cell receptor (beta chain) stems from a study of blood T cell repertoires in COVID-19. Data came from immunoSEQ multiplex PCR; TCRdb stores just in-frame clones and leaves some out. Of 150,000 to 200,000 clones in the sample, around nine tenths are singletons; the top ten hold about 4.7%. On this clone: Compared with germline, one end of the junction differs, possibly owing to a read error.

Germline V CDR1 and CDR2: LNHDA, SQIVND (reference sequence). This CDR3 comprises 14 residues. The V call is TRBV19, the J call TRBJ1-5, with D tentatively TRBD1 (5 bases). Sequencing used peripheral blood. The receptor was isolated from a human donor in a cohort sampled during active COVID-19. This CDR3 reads CASNGGPGNQSQHF. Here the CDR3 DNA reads TGTGCCAGTAACGGGGGACCAGGCAATCAGTCCCAGCATTTT.